Presented here are 5 T cell receptor beta chains from one specimen sequenced in a study of beta chain features in type 1 diabetes. The investigators reverse transcribed all of the isolated RNA, so they sequenced expressed TCRB transcripts. Produced via immunoSEQ multiplex PCR; TCRdb's table is partial and in-frame only. The table has 350,000 to 400,000 clones, about 14% seen once. Sequencing was performed on naive CD4+ T cells from blood. These receptors were obtained from a woman under 30 in good health.

This clone appeared a few times. This chain joins TRBV29-1 and TRBJ2-7; 8 bases are shared with TRBD2. J was trimmed by 6 bases and V by 0 bases; bases with no gene match: 10. CDR1 is SQVTM and CDR2 is ANQGSEA in the germline V gene. CDR3 length equals 15 residues. The CDR3 here is CSVEETAGGPSEQYF. CDR3 DNA: TGCAGCGTTGAAGAAACGGCGGGAGGCCCTTCCGAGCAGTACTTC.

This clone appeared a few times. The chain links TRBV30 to TRBJ1-2; no clear D gene. The germline V and J ends were trimmed by 0 bases and 7 bases, with 9 bases remaining between them. CDR1 is GTSNPN, CDR2 SVGIG, per germline (reference sequence). CDR3 length equals 12 residues. CDR3 DNA: TGTGCCTGGAGTGTCACGGTACTTGGCTACACCTTC. Translation: CAWSVTVLGYTF.

This chain joins TRBV4-1 and TRBJ2-7; 8 bases match TRBD2. The CDR3 length is 16 residues. Unmatched junction bases numbered 7, after V lost 0 bases and J lost 3 bases. The germline V gene has CDR1 MGHRA and CDR2 YSYEKL. CDR3 loop: CASSQEGTRIFYEQYF. The DNA for the CDR3 is TGCGCCAGCAGCCAAGAAGGGACTAGGATCTTCTACGAGCAGTACTTC.

CDR3 residues: CASSLVGTRTYNEQFF. The CDR3 DNA reads as TGTGCCAGCAGCTTAGTCGGGACTAGGACGTACAATGAGCAGTTCTTC. The chain combines TRBV7-9 with TRBJ2-1; 8 nucleotides align to TRBD2. Per germline, CDR1 SEHNR and CDR2 FQNEAQ (reference sequence). This CDR3 region has 16 residues. With 1 base clipped from V and 4 bases from J, the junction kept 6 bases outside the gene matches. Full variable domain (missing parts from reference TRBV7-9 and TRBJ2-1): DTGVSQNPRHKITKRGQNVTFRCDPISEHNRLYWYRQTLGQGPEFLTYFQNEAQLEKSRLLSDRFSAERPKGSFSTLEIQRTEQGDSAMYLCASSLVGTRTYNEQFFGPGTRLTVL.

The chain has TRBV30 and TRBJ2-7, with D perhaps TRBD1 (8 bases). The CDR3 is 13 residues long. Germline V gives CDR1 GTSNPN, CDR2 SVGIG (reference sequence). Between the trimmed V and J ends, which lost 5 bases and 2 bases, there was a span of 13 bases. The CDR3 coding sequence is TGTGCCTGGCAAACAGGGGGGGCCTACGAGCAGTACTTC. Protein sequence: CAWQTGGAYEQYF.